These 21 T cell receptor beta chains share one sample of origin, sequenced in a study of T cell changes during pregnancy in multiple sclerosis. The protocol was immunoSEQ multiplex PCR, while the TCRdb copy is restricted to in-frame clones and leaves out a portion. In the table there are around 40,000 clones, 90% to 95% of which are singletons. The sequencing used CD4+ T cells from peripheral blood mononuclear cells, collected in the third trimester of pregnancy. The source is a female donor with multiple sclerosis, enrolled in a pregnancy study.

The J gene is TRBJ2-2, the V gene TRBV5-4; 11 bases agree with TRBD1. The CDR3 sequence is 16 residues long. Per germline, CDR1 SGHNT and CDR2 YYREEE (reference sequence). The ends lost 0 bases at V and 5 bases at J; junction bases unmatched: 3. This chain's CDR3 is CASSLGTGGLTGELFF. DNA for the CDR3: TGTGCCAGCAGCTTGGGGACAGGGGGCTTGACCGGGGAGCTGTTTTTT.

Points on this clone: An end of the junction differs from the germline gene, which may be a read error. The CDR3 nucleotides read TGTGCCAGCAGTGAAGCGCTTCTTGCGGGGGGTGTCTTC. Amino acid sequence: CASSEALLAGGVF. The chain carries TRBV2 and TRBJ2-1; 8 positions agree with TRBD2. Germline V lookup: CDR1 SNHLY, CDR2 FYNNEI. The CDR3 runs 13 residues.

The J gene is TRBJ2-7, the V gene TRBV18, with 11 positions matching TRBD2. The CDR3 sequence is 14 residues long. Germline CDR1 reads KGHSH; CDR2 reads LQKENI. V lost 3 bases and J lost 3; bases outside the gene matches: 1. CDR3 sequence (DNA): TGTGCCAGCTCACCGACTAGCGGGAACTACGAGCAGTACTTC. As protein: CASSPTSGNYEQYF.

The chain combines TRBV5-5 with TRBJ2-7; D may be TRBD1 (6 bases). Trimming pared 0 bases from V and 7 bases from J, leaving 11 bases between. The CDR3 has 13 residues. Germline loops: CDR1 SGHKS, CDR2 YYEKEE (reference sequence). This CDR3 is CASSLDRVLEQYF. As DNA, the CDR3 is TGTGCCAGCAGCTTGGACAGGGTCTTGGAGCAGTACTTC.

The V and J genes are TRBV7-3 and TRBJ2-7, with 11 nucleotides matching TRBD2. Unmatched junction bases numbered 5, after V lost 5 bases and J lost 2 bases. The germline V gene has CDR1 SGHTA and CDR2 FQGTGA. This CDR3 region has 15 residues. The CDR3 coding sequence is TGTGCCAGCAGCGTGACTAGCGGGGCTACCTACGAGCAGTACTTC. This codes for CASSVTSGATYEQYF.

V is TRBV10-3 and J is TRBJ2-7, with 7 bases that match TRBD1. CDR1 ENHRY and CDR2 SYGVKD come from the germline V gene. The CDR3 runs 14 residues. The trim removed 4 bases at V and 5 bases at J, leaving 8 bases unmatched. CDR3 region: CAISVRQGSHEQYF. CDR3 nucleotide sequence: TGTGCCATCAGTGTTAGACAGGGTTCCCACGAGCAGTACTTC.

This sequence joins TRBV18 and TRBJ2-7, with D perhaps TRBD1 (6 bases). Trimming shortened V by 8 bases and J by 4 bases, and 15 bases separated the two germline ends. The CDR3 is 13 amino acids. Germline V gene data show CDR1 as KGHSH and CDR2 as LQKENI. CDR3 region: CASRGYREYEQYF. The CDR3 DNA reads TGTGCCAGCCGGGGATACAGGGAGTACGAGCAGTACTTC. Full variable domain (outside the CDR3, taken from reference TRBV18 and TRBJ2-7): NAGVMQNPRHLVRRRGQEARLRCSPMKGHSHVYWYRQLPEEGLKFMVYLQKENIIDESGMPKERFSAEFPKEGPSILRIQQVVRGDSAAYFCASRGYREYEQYFGPGTRLTVT.

V and J are TRBV29-1 and TRBJ1-1, with 8 bases aligning to TRBD1. This CDR3 contains 13 residues. Germline CDR1 is SQVTM and CDR2 is ANQGSEA. Trimming took 6 bases from V and 4 from J; bases not matched to a gene: 7. CDR3 nucleotide sequence: TGCAGCGTCACGACAGGGGTCATCACTGAAGCTTTCTTT. This codes for CSVTTGVITEAFF.

This chain uses TRBV27 with TRBJ2-7; 7 bases fit TRBD1. Per germline, CDR1 MNHEY and CDR2 SMNVEV (reference sequence). V lost 6 bases and J lost 5; bases outside the gene matches: 10. The CDR3 is 14 residues long. The DNA of the CDR3 is TGTGCCAGCAGGGAGAGGTCAGGGGGACACGAGCAGTACTTC. Translated, it gives CASRERSGGHEQYF.

This sequence joins TRBV5-1 and TRBJ2-7, with D possibly TRBD1 on 7 matching bases. This CDR3 has 12 amino acids. The germline gives CDR1 SGHRS, CDR2 YFSETQ. Trimming pared 5 bases from V and 3 bases from J, leaving 9 bases between. The CDR3 loop reads CASRRDSYEQYF. CDR3 bases: TGCGCCAGCAGGCGGGACAGCTACGAGCAGTACTTC.

In DNA, the CDR3 is TGTGCCAGCAGCGTAGCTGGGAGTTACGCTAATGAAAAACTGTTTTTT. This codes for CASSVAGSYANEKLFF. This sequence joins TRBV9 and TRBJ1-4; the D is unclear. V was cut by 0 bases and J by 3 bases, with 12 bases left in between. Germline CDR1 SGDLS, CDR2 YYNGEE. The CDR3 has 16 amino acids.

The chain combines TRBV7-2 with TRBJ1-4, with 9 positions matching TRBD1. Trimming cost V 4 bases and J 8 bases; bases outside gene matches: 8. In germline, CDR1 is SGHTA, CDR2 FQGNSA. The CDR3 is 15 residues long. CDR3 sequence: CASSSDRGPREKLFF. The CDR3 DNA is TGTGCCAGCAGCTCGGACAGGGGTCCGCGCGAAAAACTGTTTTTT. The full variable domain, completed using reference TRBV7-2 and TRBJ1-4, is GAGVSQSPSNKVTEKGKDVELRCDPISGHTALYWYRQSLGQGLEFLIYFQGNSAPDKSGLPSDRFSAERTGGSVSTLTIQRTQQEDSAVYLCASSSDRGPREKLFFGSGTQLSVL.

V is TRBV6-1 and J is TRBJ1-2, with a tentative D call TRBD1 (5 bases). This CDR3 is built from 19 residues. Trimming stripped 2 bases from V and 1 base from J, with 23 bases between. Germline V CDR1 and CDR2: MNHNS, SASEGT. CDR3 coding DNA: TGTGCCAGCAGTGAAAGGGACTTATTCATAACCACCCTTAACTATGGCTACACCTTC. Residues: CASSERDLFITTLNYGYTF.

The V gene is TRBV6-4, the J gene TRBJ2-3; no reliable D call. The germline gives CDR1 MRHNA, CDR2 SNTAGT. With 5 bases removed from V and 0 bases from J, the gap between germline ends came to 12 bases. The CDR3 runs to 15 residues. CDR3 residues: CASSLTTTSTDTQYF. DNA for the CDR3: TGTGCCAGCAGTCTAACAACGACTAGCACAGATACGCAGTATTTT.

The chain employs TRBV5-1 and TRBJ1-1; D unclear. Germline CDR1 and CDR2: SGHRS and YFSETQ. Trimming shortened V by 4 bases and J by 1 base, and 14 bases separated the two germline ends. There are 15 residues in the CDR3. CDR3 protein: CASSPEVPPNTEAFF. The CDR3 DNA sequence: TGCGCCAGCAGCCCGGAGGTTCCACCGAACACTGAAGCTTTCTTT.

This rearrangement joins TRBV7-9 to TRBJ1-5; 9 nucleotides match TRBD1. This CDR3 is built from 15 residues. Trimming took 4 bases from V and 5 from J; bases not matched to a gene: 6. From germline, CDR1 is SEHNR and CDR2 FQNEAQ (reference sequence). CDR3 bases: TGTGCCAGCAGCTCGAACAGGGGGCCGGATCAGCCCCAGCATTTT. This translates into CASSSNRGPDQPQHF.

The rearrangement uses TRBV6-6 and TRBJ1-3; 7 positions agree with TRBD1. Germline lookup yields CDR1 MNHNY and CDR2 SVGAGI (reference sequence). J gave up 4 bases and V 0 bases, and 3 bases lay outside the gene matches. The CDR3 contains 15 residues. CDR3 DNA: TGTGCCAGCAGTTACTCGGGGGGACAGGGAAACACCATATATTTT. This gives the protein CASSYSGGQGNTIYF.

The table lists this clone with a count of one. The J gene is TRBJ2-1, the V gene TRBV5-1; 10 bases fit TRBD2. This CDR3 comprises 15 residues. Germline values: CDR1 SGHRS, CDR2 YFSETQ. Germline trimming cut 1 base from V and 5 bases from J; bases unmatched to any gene: 3. The CDR3 nucleotides read TGCGCCAGCAGCTTGACTAGCGGGAAAAACAATGAGCAGTTCTTC. As protein: CASSLTSGKNNEQFF.

The rearrangement joins TRBV27 to TRBJ2-2, with 10 bases aligning to TRBD1. Germline-derived CDR1 and CDR2 are MNHEY and SMNVEV (reference sequence). V shed 3 bases, J shed 6 bases, and the junction held 4 bases outside the gene matches. This CDR3 spans 15 amino acids. The CDR3 DNA sequence: TGTGCCAGCAGTTTCCAGACAGGGGGCCCCGGGGAGCTGTTTTTT. This sequence encodes CASSFQTGGPGELFF.

The V call is TRBV6-1, the J call TRBJ1-5; no clear D. The CDR3 covers 14 residues. Germline V gives CDR1 MNHNS, CDR2 SASEGT. Trimming pared 3 bases from V and 4 bases from J, leaving 10 bases between. The CDR3 nucleotides are TGTGCCAGCAGTGACGGGATCAGGAATCAGCCCCAGCATTTT. Translation: CASSDGIRNQPQHF.

The chain recombines TRBV19 with TRBJ2-3, with D tentatively TRBD2 (6 bases). Germline CDR1 is LNHDA and CDR2 is SQIVND (reference sequence). V was shortened by 11 bases and J by 0 bases, with 12 bases between the two germline ends. CDR3 length: 13 residues. As DNA, the CDR3 is TGTGCCTCCCGGGGAGGTAGCACAGATACGCAGTATTTT. Translation: CASRGGSTDTQYF.